The 5 T cell receptor beta chains given below trace back to one sample, sequenced in a study of CD8+CD57+ T cells in acquired aplastic anemia. Using genomic DNA as the template, TCR beta VDJ and CDR3 profiling was carried out. TCRdb fed the reads into MiXCR, producing one record per CDR3 protein. The sample shows roughly 300,000 distinct CDR3 sequences, about 56% of them seen only once. Sequences were obtained from sorted CD4+, CD8+, or CD8+CD57+ T cells (not recorded which) from PBMCs. These receptors were obtained from a human donor with severe aplastic anemia or a healthy control (not recorded which).

This clonotype was recorded a few times. J is TRBJ2-5 and V is TRBV12-3 or TRBV12-4; the D gene is possibly TRBD1 (6 bases). The CDR3 totals 15 residues. V lost 6 bases to trimming and J lost 5 bases, with 19 bases between them. CDR3 sequence (DNA): TGTGCCAGCAGCCCCGGACAGCCCGAAGGGGAGACCCAGTACTTC. This encodes CASSPGQPEGETQYF.

The chain joins TRBV5-6 to TRBJ1-2; D not resolved. From germline, CDR1 is SGHDT and CDR2 YYEEEE. CDR3 size: 16 residues. Trimming pared 1 base from V and 4 bases from J, leaving 17 bases between. The DNA of the CDR3 is TGTGCCAGCAGCTTGTTGGCGGCGACGGGTTTCTATGGCTACACCTTC. It codes for CASSLLAATGFYGYTF.

As to this clonotype: An end of the junction does not agree with germline; a read error may underlie this. This rearrangement joins TRBV29-1 to TRBJ2-1; D not resolved. The V gene's germline CDR1 is SQVTM and CDR2 ANQGSEA. The CDR3 length is 12 residues. The CDR3 DNA sequence: TGCAGCGTATCAAGCTCCTACAATGGGCAGTTCTTC. Encoded protein: CSVSSSYNGQFF.

This clonotype has a single count. This rearrangement joins TRBV9 to TRBJ2-2; 7 bases align to TRBD1. The germline gives CDR1 SGDLS, CDR2 YYNGEE. The CDR3 covers 14 residues. Trimming at V came to 4 bases and at J to 4 bases, leaving 4 bases not matched to a gene. CDR3 in amino acids: CASSPRDSTGELFF. The CDR3 DNA sequence: TGTGCCAGCAGCCCCCGGGACAGCACCGGGGAGCTGTTTTTT.

This clonotype was seen many times. This rearrangement joins TRBV20-1 to TRBJ2-5; TRBD2 agrees at 10 bases. J gave up 4 bases and V 3 bases, and 5 bases lay outside the gene matches. Per the germline V gene, CDR1 is DFQATT and CDR2 is SNEGSKA (reference sequence). The length of the CDR3 is 14 residues. The CDR3 sequence: CSARGAGGLETQYF. DNA for the CDR3: TGCAGTGCTAGGGGAGCGGGGGGGCTAGAGACCCAGTACTTC.